This T cell receptor (beta chain) was found in a study of shared clonotypes between healthy human individuals (dated by TCRdb to 2019 to 2021). Describing the broader study: A couple of women and a few men aged 18 to 49 years were included in the cohort. To increase sequencing depth and limit assay-specific biases, TCR repertoire library preparation and sequencing were carried out by different laboratories using diverse techniques. Leukapheresis yielded between about 0.8 and 8.9 billion PBMCs per donor. For each donor, CD4 naive and CD4 memory were each run on three plates, CD8 naive on two plates, and CD8 memory on one plate. The study deeply sequenced blood TCR repertoires of five healthy adults to estimate repertoire size and the extent of clonotype sharing between individuals. General findings and caveats noted by the study authors: Pairwise subsampling indicated that sequencing depth was expected to affect the degree of clonotype sharing among donors. Naive subsets generally had larger estimated clonotype richness than memory subsets. When several donors were compared, the shared fraction of clonotypes was 5% to 6.5% for naive CD4, around 4% for naive CD8, 2.3% for memory CD4, and less than 0.45% for memory CD8. Sampling was restricted to blood, and TCR repertoires in tissue are likely to differ from TCR repertoires in blood. The genetic and exposure-history diversity represented was limited by the small number of donors. Higher generation probabilities were observed for clonotypes shared by all four sorted-subset donors than for non-shared clonotypes. Incomplete sequencing was indicated by rarefaction of sorted-subset datasets, despite the large sequencing depth.

As regards this clone: No antigen is known for it. No qualities accompany the bases; no much larger clone lies one base away.

V and J are truncated by 5 bases and 5 bases respectively, leaving an intervening sequence of 12 bases. The CDR3 sequence holds 14 residues, the cysteine and phenylalanine included. Only the CDR3 part of the read is kept: 42 bases, read in frame from the first base. From the germline V gene (reference sequence), CDR1 is LNHDA and CDR2 is SQIVND. Healthy HIV-negative adults with no recently reported acute infections or vaccinations were included as donors. Every donor was a Caucasian adult residing in Nashville, Tennessee, USA. CD4+ T cells were enriched by magnetic negative selection; naive cells were then positively selected on CD45RA, and the negative fraction formed the memory subset. After blood collection by leukapheresis, PBMCs were isolated using Ficoll-Histopaque density gradient centrifugation and then cryopreserved in the vapor phase of liquid nitrogen. Analytical flow cytometry was used to check the purity and quantity of each magnetically sorted T cell population. Genomic DNA was isolated from every sorted fraction and measured by UV absorbance on a Nanodrop 2000c.

Using the deep immunoSEQ assay, TCR CDR3 regions were amplified from genomic DNA by multiplex PCR. Extracted genomic DNA from each cell subset was distributed evenly across all wells of several immunoSEQ 96-well plates, and each plate was treated as a replicate. For sorted subsets, each replicate PCR was loaded with approximately 0.2 ug genomic DNA, equivalent to 25,000 to 30,000 T cell genomes. Purified libraries were measured with a Qubit 3.0 fluorometer, size-checked on a Bioanalyzer 2100, and measured again with the KAPA Library Quantification kit. A separate single-read 150-cycle Illumina NextSeq 550 flow cell was used to sequence each immunoSEQ 96-well plate. In the original analysis: Because the immunoSEQ output included only junctional sequences and no quality scores, the filtering could not be the same as the filtering used for full-length reads. Sequences were annotated with PyIR, a Python wrapper for IgBLAST v1.9, and V/J genes and CDR3 were assigned using IMGT germline references. Reads were filtered out if the reads had weak V/J assignments (E-value above 1e-6), no CDR3, stop codons, out-of-frame junctions, or ambiguous translated residues. V3J clonotypes were defined as sequences sharing the same inferred V gene, J gene, and CDR3 amino acid sequence. The percentage overlap between two repertoires was calculated by dividing the number of shared unique clonotypes by the size of the smaller repertoire. Richness of each repertoire was evaluated using RTK rarefaction, the Chao1 estimator, and Recon v2.1 estimates of unobserved clonotypes. Generation probabilities were computed with OLGA for all TCRbeta clonotypes obtained by the gDNA method from several donors. Imported from immuneACCESS, the table was reduced by TCRdb to in-frame sequences with V and J called. These copies leave out some clones; in studies compared against another copy, an unresolved V gene accounts for under half, and the cause of the remainder is not known. Clonal size and the V and J genes are those of that table, whereas D and trimming came from the DNA. Here the sample has a few million clones; 90% to 95% occur a single time. The ten largest clones capture 0.39% of the sample.

This sequence originates from a young man in good health. Some clones in this sample may be carry-over from other donors' samples. Here the chain combines TRBV19 and TRBJ2-2; the D segment cannot be called with confidence. The sample was naive CD4+ T cells from PBMCs. The cell subset or site label of this sample denotes: CD45RA+ positively selected. The CDR3 amino acid sequence is: CASSLAPETGELFF. The sequenced DNA is TGTGCCAGTAGTCTCGCCCCCGAGACCGGGGAGCTGTTTTTT.